This TCR beta chain was found in a study of blood T cell repertoires in COVID-19. This CDR3 has 14 amino acids. Germline V lookup: CDR1 SGDLS, CDR2 YYNGEE. V gave up 5 bases and J gave up 2 bases, with 13 bases separating them. Sequenced by immunoSEQ multiplex PCR; TCRdb stores in-frame clones only, minus some. Of about 190,000 clones in the sample, around 82% are singletons; the top ten hold roughly 5%. This clone was recorded many times. The sequenced sample consisted of PBMCs or T cells enriched from blood (not recorded which). This TCR was sampled from a woman aged 60 to 75 with acute COVID-19. This chain connects TRBV9 to TRBJ1-1; possibly TRBD1 for D (5 bases). The CDR3 region has the DNA TGTGCCAGCAGTAAGGGGCTGGGAAACACTGAAGCTTTCTTT. Protein sequence: CASSKGLGNTEAFF.